The rows below give T cell receptor beta chains drawn from one sample of a study of T cells in localized non-small cell lung cancer. Clones were sequenced by immunoSEQ multiplex PCR, and TCRdb holds only the in-frame ones, with some missing. This sample carries tens of thousands of clones, around 87% of them seen once, and the ten largest clones take approximately 16%. Source: PBMCs, taken before any cancer treatment. The receptors derive from a female donor with stage II lung adenocarcinoma. Both conserved end residues are part of each CDR3. D genes are given only for firm matches. Clone size appears in some rows only: once, few, many, or a class for an expanded clone.

V gene: TRBV11-1
D gene: -
clone size: -
J gene: TRBJ2-7
CDR3 DNA: TGTGCCAGCAGCTTACAGCACCTCTACGAGCAGTACTTC
CDR3 protein: CASSLQHLYEQYF

V gene: TRBV10-1
D gene: TRBD1
clone size: few
J gene: TRBJ2-1
CDR3 DNA: TGCGCCAGCAGTGAGTCTCGGACAGGTAGTTTACAGTTCTTC
CDR3 protein: CASSESRTGSLQFF

V gene: TRBV6-1
D gene: -
clone size: -
J gene: TRBJ1-5
CDR3 DNA: TGTGCCAGCAGTGAACCATCGGTCAATCAGCCCCAGCATTTT
CDR3 protein: CASSEPSVNQPQHF

V gene: TRBV11-3
D gene: -
clone size: -
J gene: TRBJ1-2
CDR3 DNA: TGTGCCAGCAGCTTAGATAGACAGAACTATGGCTACACCTTC
CDR3 protein: CASSLDRQNYGYTF

V gene: TRBV18
D gene: -
clone size: -
J gene: TRBJ2-3
CDR3 DNA: TGTGCCAGCTCACCGGCGGCAGACCCTAGCACAGATACGCAGTATTTT
CDR3 protein: CASSPAADPSTDTQYF

V gene: TRBV7-9
D gene: -
clone size: -
J gene: TRBJ2-3
CDR3 DNA: TGTGCCAGCAGCTTCAGGGGTCAAAGCACAGATACGCAGTATTTT
CDR3 protein: CASSFRGQSTDTQYF

V gene: TRBV29-1
D gene: TRBD1
clone size: -
J gene: TRBJ1-1
CDR3 DNA: TGCAGCGGTGACCCATGGGACAGGGAGAACACTGAAGCTTTCTTT
CDR3 protein: CSGDPWDRENTEAFF

V gene: TRBV4-1
D gene: -
clone size: -
J gene: TRBJ1-1
CDR3 DNA: TGCGCCAGCAGCCAAGATCCTGGCGTAACGAACACTGAAGCTTTCTTT
CDR3 protein: CASSQDPGVTNTEAFF

V gene: TRBV5-8
D gene: TRBD1
clone size: -
J gene: TRBJ2-2
CDR3 DNA: TGTGCCAGCAGCGTTGACAGGGGGCGAGTCACCGGGGAGCTGTTTTTT
CDR3 protein: CASSVDRGRVTGELFF

V gene: TRBV19
D gene: TRBD1
clone size: -
J gene: TRBJ2-7
CDR3 DNA: TGTGCCAGTAGTAACGGACAGGGAATGTCCTACGAGCAGTACTTC
CDR3 protein: CASSNGQGMSYEQYF

V gene: TRBV12-5
D gene: TRBD1
clone size: once
J gene: TRBJ2-4
CDR3 DNA: TGTGCTAGTGGGCGGACAGGGTCGGAAAACATTCAGTACTTC
CDR3 protein: CASGRTGSENIQYF

V gene: TRBV5-4
D gene: -
clone size: -
J gene: TRBJ2-6
CDR3 DNA: TGTGCCAGCAGCTTTCCCTCTGGGGCCAACGTCCTGACTTTC
CDR3 protein: CASSFPSGANVLTF

V gene: TRBV5-1
D gene: -
clone size: -
J gene: TRBJ1-5
CDR3 DNA: TGCGCCAGCAGCTTGGAAGGGGTCGAGAATCAGCCCCAGCATTTT
CDR3 protein: CASSLEGVENQPQHF

V gene: TRBV5-8
D gene: -
clone size: -
J gene: TRBJ2-3
CDR3 DNA: TGTGCCAGCAGCCGTAGCGGAGGAGCAGATACGCAGTATTTT
CDR3 protein: CASSRSGGADTQYF

V gene: TRBV6-1
D gene: -
clone size: -
J gene: TRBJ2-3
CDR3 DNA: TGTGCCAGCAGTTCTGACTTAGCTAGCACAGATACGCAGTATTTT
CDR3 protein: CASSSDLASTDTQYF

V gene: TRBV6-1
D gene: -
clone size: -
J gene: TRBJ2-6
CDR3 DNA: TGTGCCAGCAGTGGGGTCTCTGGGGCCAACGTCCTGACTTTC
CDR3 protein: CASSGVSGANVLTF

V gene: TRBV2
D gene: TRBD1
clone size: -
J gene: TRBJ2-1
CDR3 DNA: TGTGCCAGCACATTACAGGGGGCCCTTCTCTCCTACAATGAGCAGTTCTTC
CDR3 protein: CASTLQGALLSYNEQFF

V gene: TRBV7-3
D gene: TRBD2
clone size: -
J gene: TRBJ2-1
CDR3 DNA: TGTGCCAGCAGCTTACTAGCGGGGGGTTATGAGCAGTTCTTC
CDR3 protein: CASSLLAGGYEQFF

V gene: TRBV14
D gene: -
clone size: -
J gene: TRBJ2-7
CDR3 DNA: TGTGCCAGCAGCCAAGATCGTAGCTCCTACGAGCAGTACTTC
CDR3 protein: CASSQDRSSYEQYF

V gene: TRBV5-1
D gene: -
clone size: -
J gene: TRBJ2-1
CDR3 DNA: TGCGCCAGCAGCCCGCTCGGGCGGCTAGTAGGAGGGGAGCAGTTCTTC
CDR3 protein: CASSPLGRLVGGEQFF

V gene: TRBV6-4
D gene: -
clone size: medium-sized
J gene: TRBJ2-3
CDR3 DNA: TGTGCCAGCAGTACTTCAGGGTGGGATACGCAGTATTTT
CDR3 protein: CASSTSGWDTQYF

V gene: TRBV27
D gene: -
clone size: -
J gene: TRBJ2-2
CDR3 DNA: TGTGCCAGCAGTTTTTCAGGGGAGAACACCGGGGAGCTGTTTTTT
CDR3 protein: CASSFSGENTGELFF

V gene: TRBV9
D gene: TRBD1
clone size: -
J gene: TRBJ2-3
CDR3 DNA: TGTGCCAGCAGAGCTTGGACAGGGGGCGGTGATACGCAGTATTTT
CDR3 protein: CASRAWTGGGDTQYF

V gene: TRBV11-2
D gene: TRBD2
clone size: -
J gene: TRBJ2-3
CDR3 DNA: TGTGCCAGCAGCTTAGACGGGACTAGCGTGGGCACAGATACGCAGTATTTT
CDR3 protein: CASSLDGTSVGTDTQYF

V gene: TRBV5-8
D gene: -
clone size: -
J gene: TRBJ1-1
CDR3 DNA: TGTGCCAGCAGCTTCCCAAGCACAAGGTCGAACACTGAAGCTTTCTTT
CDR3 protein: CASSFPSTRSNTEAFF

V gene: TRBV13
D gene: -
clone size: -
J gene: TRBJ1-2
CDR3 DNA: TGTGCCAGCAGCCCTGCGGAGGGGGGCTACACCTTC
CDR3 protein: CASSPAEGGYTF

V gene: TRBV30
D gene: -
clone size: -
J gene: TRBJ1-1
CDR3 DNA: TGTGCCTGGAGTTTAGAGCGGGCGGCTGAAGCTTTCTTT
CDR3 protein: CAWSLERAAEAFF

V gene: TRBV2
D gene: -
clone size: -
J gene: TRBJ2-2
CDR3 DNA: TGTGCCAGCAGTGGGGGGGCAGGAACGAACACCGGGGAGCTGTTTTTT
CDR3 protein: CASSGGAGTNTGELFF

V gene: TRBV18
D gene: -
clone size: -
J gene: TRBJ1-1
CDR3 DNA: TGTGCCAGCTCACCACCGATGGCCAGGGACACTGAAGCTTTCTTT
CDR3 protein: CASSPPMARDTEAFF

V gene: TRBV5-4
D gene: -
clone size: -
J gene: TRBJ2-7
CDR3 DNA: TGTGCCAGCAGCTTGAGGGGGGGAGGCTCCTACGAGCAGTACTTC
CDR3 protein: CASSLRGGGSYEQYF

V gene: TRBV10-1
D gene: TRBD1
clone size: -
J gene: TRBJ2-7
CDR3 DNA: TGCGCCAGCAGTGTGGACAGGGCCCTTGCCGAGCAGTACTTC
CDR3 protein: CASSVDRALAEQYF

V gene: TRBV5-1
D gene: TRBD1
clone size: once
J gene: TRBJ1-1
CDR3 DNA: TGCGCCAGCAGCACCAGACAGGGGCCGAACACTGAAGCTTTCTTT
CDR3 protein: CASSTRQGPNTEAFF

V gene: TRBV6-5
D gene: TRBD1
clone size: -
J gene: TRBJ2-7
CDR3 DNA: TGTGCCAGCAGTTACTCCGGGACAGGGGCCGCCTACGAGCAGTACTTC
CDR3 protein: CASSYSGTGAAYEQYF

V gene: TRBV5-1
D gene: -
clone size: -
J gene: TRBJ2-2
CDR3 DNA: TGCGCCAGCAGCTTACCCCGGGGAGAGTTAACCGGGGAGCTGTTTTTT
CDR3 protein: CASSLPRGELTGELFF

V gene: TRBV6-5
D gene: -
clone size: -
J gene: TRBJ1-2
CDR3 DNA: TGTGCCAGCAGTCGGCCCGGCCCCGGAGGCTATGGCTACACCTTC
CDR3 protein: CASSRPGPGGYGYTF

V gene: TRBV9
D gene: -
clone size: -
J gene: TRBJ2-2
CDR3 DNA: TGTGCCAGCAGCGTGCAGGGAACCGGGGAGCTGTTTTTT
CDR3 protein: CASSVQGTGELFF

V gene: TRBV11-2
D gene: TRBD2
clone size: -
J gene: TRBJ2-1
CDR3 DNA: TGTGCCAGCACCGTCCCGGGACTAGCGGGGGGGTTCAATGAGCAGTTCTTC
CDR3 protein: CASTVPGLAGGFNEQFF

V gene: TRBV2
D gene: -
clone size: -
J gene: TRBJ1-1
CDR3 DNA: TGTGCCAGCAGTGAAGATGTAGGGATCGCTTTCTTT
CDR3 protein: CASSEDVGIAFF

V gene: TRBV6-5
D gene: -
clone size: -
J gene: TRBJ2-3
CDR3 DNA: TGTGCCAGCAGTTACCTGACAGGTATATCGACAGATACGCAGTATTTT
CDR3 protein: CASSYLTGISTDTQYF

V gene: TRBV5-1
D gene: -
clone size: once
J gene: TRBJ2-6
CDR3 DNA: TGCGCCAGCAGACCCCGGGACAAATCTGGGGCCAACGTCCTGACTTTC
CDR3 protein: CASRPRDKSGANVLTF

V gene: TRBV18
D gene: -
clone size: -
J gene: TRBJ1-2
CDR3 DNA: TGTGCCAGCTCACCAGGGATCGGGAGCGGCTACACCTTC
CDR3 protein: CASSPGIGSGYTF

V gene: TRBV25-1
D gene: -
clone size: -
J gene: TRBJ1-2
CDR3 DNA: TGTGCCAGCAGTCCCGCCGGTAGGGTAATCTATGGCTACACCTTC
CDR3 protein: CASSPAGRVIYGYTF

V gene: TRBV7-9
D gene: -
clone size: -
J gene: TRBJ1-4
CDR3 DNA: TGTGCCAGCAGCTTAGAAAGCAATAATGAAAAACTGTTTTTT
CDR3 protein: CASSLESNNEKLFF

V gene: TRBV6-1
D gene: -
clone size: -
J gene: TRBJ2-1
CDR3 DNA: TGTGCCAGCAGTAAAAAGGACAGTCTGAATGAGCAGTTCTTC
CDR3 protein: CASSKKDSLNEQFF

V gene: TRBV4-1
D gene: TRBD1
clone size: -
J gene: TRBJ2-7
CDR3 DNA: TGCGCCAGCAGCCAAGTCCCGGGACAGACCCTCTACGAGCAGTACTTC
CDR3 protein: CASSQVPGQTLYEQYF

V gene: TRBV14
D gene: -
clone size: -
J gene: TRBJ1-3
CDR3 DNA: TGTGCCAGCAGCCAAGCGATTATAAGAAACACCATATATTTT
CDR3 protein: CASSQAIIRNTIYF

V gene: TRBV7-6
D gene: -
clone size: -
J gene: TRBJ1-6
CDR3 DNA: TGTGCCAGCAGGGGTCAGGGCTACTCACCCCTCCACTTT
CDR3 protein: CASRGQGYSPLHF

V gene: TRBV14
D gene: -
clone size: -
J gene: TRBJ1-6
CDR3 DNA: TGTGCCAGCAGCCAAGGGCTCATATCACCCCTCCACTTT
CDR3 protein: CASSQGLISPLHF

V gene: TRBV4-1
D gene: TRBD1
clone size: -
J gene: TRBJ2-7
CDR3 DNA: TGCGCCAGCAGCCAAGGACTCGGGACAGGGTTTTACGAGCAGTACTTC
CDR3 protein: CASSQGLGTGFYEQYF

V gene: TRBV27
D gene: TRBD1
clone size: -
J gene: TRBJ1-5
CDR3 DNA: TGTGCCAGCAGTTCGGACAGGTTGGTTTTCGGCAATCAGCCCCAGCATTTT
CDR3 protein: CASSSDRLVFGNQPQHF